The 6 T cell receptor beta chains presented below share a single source sample, sequenced in a study of blood T cell repertoires in COVID-19. The table came from immunoSEQ multiplex PCR; TCRdb's copy has only in-frame clones and leaves some out. The sample includes over 150,000 clones, around nine tenths of them seen just once. The sequencing input was peripheral blood. The source is a man in his 60s with COVID-19, enrolled during active disease.

The rearrangement uses TRBV30 and TRBJ1-1, with a weak D call TRBD1 (5 bases). CDR3 length: 13 amino acids. The ends were cut back, 6 bases at V and 2 bases at J, with 13 bases in the middle. Germline CDR1 reads GTSNPN; CDR2 reads SVGIG (reference sequence). The CDR3 spells CACRGQLNTEAFF. Written as DNA, the CDR3 is TGTGCCTGTCGAGGACAATTAAACACTGAAGCTTTCTTT.

V is TRBV6-2 or TRBV6-3 and J is TRBJ2-5; 9 nucleotides line up with TRBD2. The germline CDR1 and CDR2 sequences are MNHEY and SVGEGT. CDR3 length: 14 residues. J was trimmed by 4 bases and V by 6 bases; bases with no gene match: 6. In nucleotides, the CDR3 is TGTGCCAGCAGCCTAGCGGGGCGGAGAGAGACCCAGTACTTC. As protein: CASSLAGRRETQYF.

V and J are TRBV30 and TRBJ1-1; D gene ambiguous. This CDR3 has 13 amino acids. Germline-derived CDR1 and CDR2 are GTSNPN and SVGIG (reference sequence). V was pared by 0 bases and J by 1 base, with 6 bases between. The CDR3 region is CAWSVQWNTEAFF. Written as DNA, the CDR3 is TGTGCCTGGAGTGTTCAGTGGAACACTGAAGCTTTCTTT. The variable domain in full, with the rest retrieved from reference TRBV30 and TRBJ1-1, is SQTIHQWPATLVQPVGSPLSLECTVEGTSNPNLYWYRQAAGRGLQLLFYSVGIGQISSEVPQNLSASRPQDRQFILSSKKLLLSDSGFYLCAWSVQWNTEAFFGQGTRLTVV.

CDR3 in DNA: TGCAGCGTTGACTCAGGCCTCTATGGCTACACCTTC. Its protein product is CSVDSGLYGYTF. This chain uses TRBV29-1 with TRBJ1-2; unclear D gene. V was trimmed by 3 bases and J by 4 bases, leaving 9 bases between them. This CDR3 spans 12 amino acids. The germline gives CDR1 SQVTM, CDR2 ANQGSEA.

The chain has TRBV29-1 and TRBJ1-2; D gene uncertain. CDR1 and CDR2 (germline): SQVTM, ANQGSEA. Trimming took 2 bases from V and 2 from J, leaving 6 bases between them. This CDR3 has 12 residues. CDR3 sequence (DNA): TGCAGCGTTGAAACTAGAAACTATGGCTACACCTTC. Translated: CSVETRNYGYTF.

This clone was seen a handful of times. V and J are TRBV28 and TRBJ1-2; TRBD1 matches at 8 bases. The ends lost 4 bases at V and 6 bases at J; junction bases unmatched: 16. Germline V gene data show CDR1 as MDHEN and CDR2 as SYDVKM. The CDR3 totals 17 residues. As DNA, the CDR3 is TGTGCCAGCAGTTCTATCCTCAAGAGAGACAGGGGTGATGGCTACACCTTC. This sequence encodes CASSSILKRDRGDGYTF.